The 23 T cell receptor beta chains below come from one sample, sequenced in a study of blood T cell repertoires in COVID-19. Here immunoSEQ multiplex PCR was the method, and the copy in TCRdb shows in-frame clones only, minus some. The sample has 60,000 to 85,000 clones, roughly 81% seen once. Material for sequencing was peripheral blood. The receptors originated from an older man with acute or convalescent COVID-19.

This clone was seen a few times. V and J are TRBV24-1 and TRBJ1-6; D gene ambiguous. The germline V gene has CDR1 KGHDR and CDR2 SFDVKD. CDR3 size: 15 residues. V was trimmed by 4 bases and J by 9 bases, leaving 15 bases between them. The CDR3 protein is CATSDLQGRSSPLHF. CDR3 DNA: TGTGCCACCAGTGACCTTCAAGGGAGGAGTTCACCCCTCCACTTT.

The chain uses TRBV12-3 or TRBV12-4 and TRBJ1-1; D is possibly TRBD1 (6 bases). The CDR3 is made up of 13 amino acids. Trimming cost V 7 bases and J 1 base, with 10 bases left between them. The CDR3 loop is CASILGGNTEAFF. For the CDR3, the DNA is TGTGCCAGCATCCTAGGGGGGAACACTGAAGCTTTCTTT.

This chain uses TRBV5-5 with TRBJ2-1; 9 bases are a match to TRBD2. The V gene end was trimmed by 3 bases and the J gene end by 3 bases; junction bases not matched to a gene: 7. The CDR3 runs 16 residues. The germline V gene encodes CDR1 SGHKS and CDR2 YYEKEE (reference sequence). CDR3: CASSSRSGGLYNEQFF. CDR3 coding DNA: TGTGCCAGCAGCTCCCGTAGCGGGGGACTCTACAATGAGCAGTTCTTC.

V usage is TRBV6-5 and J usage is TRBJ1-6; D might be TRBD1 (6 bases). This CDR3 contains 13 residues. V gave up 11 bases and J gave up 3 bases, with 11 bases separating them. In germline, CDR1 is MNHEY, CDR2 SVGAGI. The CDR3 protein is CAAGADYNSPLHF. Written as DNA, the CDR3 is TGTGCCGCGGGGGCCGACTATAATTCACCCCTCCACTTT.

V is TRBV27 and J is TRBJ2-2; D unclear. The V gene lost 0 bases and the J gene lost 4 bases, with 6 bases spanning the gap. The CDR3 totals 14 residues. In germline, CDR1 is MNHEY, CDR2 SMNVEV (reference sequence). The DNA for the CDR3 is TGTGCCAGCAGTTTATCGGCTAGCACCGGGGAGCTGTTTTTT. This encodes CASSLSASTGELFF.

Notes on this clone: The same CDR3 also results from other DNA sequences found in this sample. CDR3 amino acids: CASSSDRSYEQYF. CDR3 DNA: TGTGCCAGCAGTTCCGACAGGAGCTACGAGCAGTACTTC. The chain links TRBV27 to TRBJ2-7; tentative D call: TRBD1 (6 bases). Germline V gene data show CDR1 as MNHEY and CDR2 as SMNVEV (reference sequence). Trimming pared 4 bases from V and 3 bases from J, leaving 10 bases between. The CDR3 length is 13 residues.

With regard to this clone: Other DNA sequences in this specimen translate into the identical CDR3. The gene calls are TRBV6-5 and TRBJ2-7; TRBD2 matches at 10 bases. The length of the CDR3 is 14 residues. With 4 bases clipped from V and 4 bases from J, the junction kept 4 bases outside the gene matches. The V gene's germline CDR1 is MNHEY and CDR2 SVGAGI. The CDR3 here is CASSLAGGPYEQYF. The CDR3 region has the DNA TGTGCCAGCAGTTTAGCGGGGGGACCTTACGAGCAGTACTTC.

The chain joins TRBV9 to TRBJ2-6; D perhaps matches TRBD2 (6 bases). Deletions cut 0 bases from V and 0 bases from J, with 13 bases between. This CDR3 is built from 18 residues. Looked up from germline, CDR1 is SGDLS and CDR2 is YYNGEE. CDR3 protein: CASSVEGGLTSGANVLTF. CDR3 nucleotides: TGTGCCAGCAGCGTAGAAGGAGGGCTTACCTCTGGGGCCAACGTCCTGACTTTC.

Written as DNA, the CDR3 is TGCGCCAGCAGCCCGTCTAGCGGGAAAGAGACCCAGTACTTC. It codes for CASSPSSGKETQYF. The chain carries TRBV5-1 and TRBJ2-5; TRBD2 matches 9 bases. V lost 4 bases to trimming and J lost 3 bases; unmatched junction nucleotides: 4. This CDR3 is built from 14 residues. Germline CDR1 reads SGHRS; CDR2 reads YFSETQ.

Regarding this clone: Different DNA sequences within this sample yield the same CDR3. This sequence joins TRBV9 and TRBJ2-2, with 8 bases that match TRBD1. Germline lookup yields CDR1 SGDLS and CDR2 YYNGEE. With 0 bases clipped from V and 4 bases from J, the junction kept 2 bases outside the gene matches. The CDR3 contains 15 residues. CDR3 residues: CASSVETGGTGELFF. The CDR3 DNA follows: TGTGCCAGCAGCGTAGAAACAGGGGGCACCGGGGAGCTGTTTTTT.

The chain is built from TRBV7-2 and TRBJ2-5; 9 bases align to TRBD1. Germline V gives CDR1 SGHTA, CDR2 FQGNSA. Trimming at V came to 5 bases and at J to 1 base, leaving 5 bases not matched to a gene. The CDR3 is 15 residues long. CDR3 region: CASSQRQGVQETQYF. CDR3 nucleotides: TGTGCCAGCAGCCAGCGACAGGGGGTCCAAGAGACCCAGTACTTC.

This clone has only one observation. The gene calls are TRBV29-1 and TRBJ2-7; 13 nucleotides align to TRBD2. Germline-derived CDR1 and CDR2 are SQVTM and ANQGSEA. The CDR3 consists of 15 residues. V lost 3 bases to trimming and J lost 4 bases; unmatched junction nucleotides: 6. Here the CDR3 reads CSVEGGLAGNYEQYF. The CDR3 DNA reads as TGCAGCGTTGAGGGGGGACTAGCGGGAAATTACGAGCAGTACTTC.

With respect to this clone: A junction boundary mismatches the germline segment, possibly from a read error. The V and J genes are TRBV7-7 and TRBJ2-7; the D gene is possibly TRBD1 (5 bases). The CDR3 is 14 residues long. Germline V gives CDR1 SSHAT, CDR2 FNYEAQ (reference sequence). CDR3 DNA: TGTGCTAGCAGCATAGACAGCTCTCTCTCCGAGCAGTACTTC. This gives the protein CASSIDSSLSEQYF. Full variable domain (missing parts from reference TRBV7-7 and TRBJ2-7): GAGVSQSPRYKVTKRGQDVTLRCDPISSHATLYWYQQALGQGPEFLTYFNYEAQPDKSGLPSDRFSAERPEGSISTLTIQRTEQRDSAMYRCASSIDSSLSEQYFGPGTRLTVT.

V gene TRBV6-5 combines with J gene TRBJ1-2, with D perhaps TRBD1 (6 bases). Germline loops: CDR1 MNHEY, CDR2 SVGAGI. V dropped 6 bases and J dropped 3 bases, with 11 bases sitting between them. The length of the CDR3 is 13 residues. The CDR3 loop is CASRYGQYYGYTF. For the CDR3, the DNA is TGTGCCAGCAGATACGGACAGTACTATGGCTACACCTTC.

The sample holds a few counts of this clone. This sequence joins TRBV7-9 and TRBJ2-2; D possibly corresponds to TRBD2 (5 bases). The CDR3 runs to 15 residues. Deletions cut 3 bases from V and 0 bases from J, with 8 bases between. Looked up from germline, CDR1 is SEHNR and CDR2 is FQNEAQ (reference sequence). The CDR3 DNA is TGTGCCAGCAGCTTCGGGGTTTCGAACACCGGGGAGCTGTTTTTT. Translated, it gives CASSFGVSNTGELFF.

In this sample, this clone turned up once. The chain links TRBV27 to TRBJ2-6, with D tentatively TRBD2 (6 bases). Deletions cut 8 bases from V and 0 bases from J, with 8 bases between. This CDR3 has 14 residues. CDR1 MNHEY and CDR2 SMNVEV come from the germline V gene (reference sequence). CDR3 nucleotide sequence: TGTGCCAGCCGGCGGGGCTCTGGGGCCAACGTCCTGACTTTC. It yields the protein CASRRGSGANVLTF.

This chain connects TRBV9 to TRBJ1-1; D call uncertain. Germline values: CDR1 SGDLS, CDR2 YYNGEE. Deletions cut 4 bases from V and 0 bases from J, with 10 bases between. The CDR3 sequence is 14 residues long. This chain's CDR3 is CASSSGLVNTEAFF. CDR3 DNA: TGTGCCAGCAGCTCAGGACTCGTGAACACTGAAGCTTTCTTT.

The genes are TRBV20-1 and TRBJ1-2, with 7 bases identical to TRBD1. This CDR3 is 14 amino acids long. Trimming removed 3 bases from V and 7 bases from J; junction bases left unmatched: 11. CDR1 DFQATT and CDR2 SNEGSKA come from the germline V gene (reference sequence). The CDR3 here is CSASLGTATGGYTF. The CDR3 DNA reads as TGCAGTGCTAGTCTCGGGACAGCTACGGGTGGCTACACCTTC.

In nucleotides, the CDR3 is TGTGCCAGCAGCTTTCGGACAGGGGGGACTGAAGCTTTCTTT. Amino acid sequence: CASSFRTGGTEAFF. The chain uses TRBV3-1 (or the pseudogene TRBV3-2) and TRBJ1-1, with 10 positions matching TRBD1. J gave up 5 bases and V 5 bases, and 5 bases lay outside the gene matches. This CDR3 has 14 residues. Germline CDR1 reads LGHDT; CDR2 reads YNNKEL (reference sequence).

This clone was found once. The CDR3 sequence is CATRRGTSYEQFF. DNA for the CDR3: TGTGCCACCCGAAGGGGGACTAGCTATGAGCAGTTCTTC. The chain combines TRBV6-5 with TRBJ2-1; 9 bases are shared with TRBD2. This CDR3 contains 13 residues. Per germline, CDR1 MNHEY and CDR2 SVGAGI. V was pared by 10 bases and J by 8 bases, with 9 bases of the junction left unmatched.

The CDR3 region is CASSRDRDRGRNTIYF. Here the CDR3 DNA reads TGTGCCAGCAGCCGAGACCGGGACAGGGGGCGAAACACCATATATTTT. The genes are TRBV7-8 and TRBJ1-3; 12 bases match TRBD1. With V trimmed by 5 bases and J by 5 bases, 7 bases remained unmatched. Germline-derived CDR1 and CDR2 are SGHVS and FQNEAQ. The CDR3 is made up of 16 amino acids.

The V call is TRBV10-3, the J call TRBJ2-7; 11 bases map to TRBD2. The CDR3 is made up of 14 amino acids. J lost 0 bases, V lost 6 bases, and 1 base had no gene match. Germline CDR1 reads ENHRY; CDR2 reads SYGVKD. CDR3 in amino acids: CAIRTSGSSYEQYF. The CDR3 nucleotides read TGTGCCATCAGAACTAGCGGGAGCTCCTACGAGCAGTACTTC.

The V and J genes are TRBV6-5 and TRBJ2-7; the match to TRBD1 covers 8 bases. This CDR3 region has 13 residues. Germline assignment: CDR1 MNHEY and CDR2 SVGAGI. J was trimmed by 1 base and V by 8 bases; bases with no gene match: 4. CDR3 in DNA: TGTGCCAGCGGCCGGGACAGGTCCTACGAGCAGTACTTC. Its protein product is CASGRDRSYEQYF.